This T cell receptor (beta chain) is drawn from a study of cytomegalovirus exposure and HLA in healthy donors. Germline loops: CDR1 SQVTM, CDR2 ANQGSEA. The CDR3 is made up of 17 amino acids. V shed 4 bases and J shed 0 bases, with 18 bases lying between them. Both 60 Vbeta primers and 13 Jbeta primers went into the PCR. Assay used: immunoSEQ multiplex PCR; TCRdb lists only in-frame clones, some missing. The table lists under 90,000 clones, roughly 70% of them singletons. The source material was PBMCs. The chain combines TRBV29-1 with TRBJ2-2; D uncertain. This receptor was identified in a woman aged 45-60 years in good health and CMV-seropositive. The CDR3 region is CSVVSFSEFANTGELFF. In nucleotides, the CDR3 is TGCAGCGTTGTATCCTTTTCAGAATTCGCGAACACCGGGGAGCTGTTTTTT.